The 9 T cell receptor beta chains below were found in one sample sequenced in a study of beta chain features in type 1 diabetes. The whole isolated RNA underwent reverse transcription, so sequencing captured expressed TCRB transcripts. Using immunoSEQ multiplex PCR, the repertoire was profiled, and TCRdb retains in-frame clones only, with some absent. In the table there are about 220,000 clones, around 9.9% of which are singletons. The sequencing input was central memory CD4+ T cells from blood. The receptors were sampled from a man between 18 and 29 years old in good health.

This clone appeared a few times. This sequence joins TRBV18 and TRBJ2-7; TRBD2 matches at 13 bases. The CDR3 runs 18 residues. Trimming removed 0 bases from V and 4 bases from J; junction bases left unmatched: 9. CDR1 is KGHSH, CDR2 LQKENI, per germline. The CDR3 sequence: CASSPPYTSGRAGYEQYF. CDR3 bases: TGTGCCAGCTCACCACCTTACACTAGCGGGAGGGCCGGGTACGAGCAGTACTTC.

This clone was counted ten times or more. The rearrangement links TRBV19 to TRBJ2-1; no clear D. Trimming removed 5 bases from V and 5 bases from J, with 7 bases in between. CDR1 is LNHDA, CDR2 SQIVND, per germline (reference sequence). This CDR3 has 12 amino acids. Here the CDR3 DNA reads TGTGCCAGTAGTGTACAGAACAATGAGCAGTTCTTC. This encodes CASSVQNNEQFF.

This sequence joins TRBV5-4 and TRBJ1-3, with D uncertain. Looked up from germline, CDR1 is SGHNT and CDR2 is YYREEE (reference sequence). The CDR3 loop spans 13 amino acids. The germline V and J ends were trimmed by 2 bases and 4 bases, with 7 bases remaining between them. CDR3 DNA: TGTGCCAGCAGCTTAAGCATGGGAAACACCATATATTTT. This translates into CASSLSMGNTIYF.

The rearrangement links TRBV5-4 to TRBJ2-3; maybe TRBD1 (5 bases). This CDR3 region has 16 residues. Trimming removed 4 bases from V and 1 base from J, with 16 bases in between. CDR1 is SGHNT, CDR2 YYREEE, per germline (reference sequence). CDR3 nucleotide sequence: TGTGCCAGCAGCCTGGGGCTCCCTACGGGCACAGATACGCAGTATTTT. This encodes CASSLGLPTGTDTQYF.

The J gene is TRBJ1-2, the V gene TRBV29-1, with a possible D match to TRBD1 (5 bases). CDR3 length: 13 amino acids. V lost 7 bases to trimming and J lost 8 bases, with 20 bases between them. Germline assignment: CDR1 SQVTM and CDR2 ANQGSEA. CDR3 region: CSGERGSGLGYTF. In DNA form, the CDR3 reads TGCAGCGGAGAACGGGGGTCGGGCCTCGGCTACACCTTC.

A few counts support this clone. This chain connects TRBV7-8 to TRBJ2-1; 11 bases match TRBD2. The ends lost 5 bases at V and 7 bases at J; junction bases unmatched: 10. The CDR3 is 16 residues long. Germline V gene data show CDR1 as SGHVS and CDR2 as FQNEAQ. The CDR3: CASSPRTSGSTNEQFF. CDR3 nucleotides: TGTGCCAGCAGCCCCCGAACTAGCGGGAGTACAAATGAGCAGTTCTTC.

This clone showed up just a few times. The chain has TRBV5-4 and TRBJ1-3; 7 bases align to TRBD1. CDR1 SGHNT and CDR2 YYREEE come from the germline V gene (reference sequence). V dropped 3 bases and J dropped 2; count of bases not matched to a gene: 5. The CDR3 spans 15 residues. In DNA, the CDR3 is TGTGCCAGCAGCTCGCCGGGGACAGCTGGAAACACCATATATTTT. Protein sequence: CASSSPGTAGNTIYF.

In this sample, this clone turned up a few times. V and J are TRBV25-1 and TRBJ2-7, with 9 bases that match TRBD1. With V trimmed by 8 bases and J by 1 base, 3 bases remained unmatched. Germline CDR1 reads MGHDK; CDR2 reads SYGVNS. CDR3 length: 13 residues. The CDR3 reads CASGGQGSYEQYF. The CDR3, as DNA: TGTGCCAGCGGGGGACAGGGTTCCTACGAGCAGTACTTC.

This clone was recorded a few times. CDR3 in amino acids: CAWSVPRGGYYGYTF. In nucleotides, the CDR3 is TGTGCCTGGAGTGTACCCAGGGGGGGGTACTATGGCTACACCTTC. V usage is TRBV30 and J usage is TRBJ1-2, with 7 bases aligning to TRBD1. V gave up 0 bases and J gave up 3 bases; unmatched junction bases: 7. The CDR3 is made up of 15 amino acids. The germline V gene has CDR1 GTSNPN and CDR2 SVGIG (reference sequence).